One sample yielded the 18 T cell receptor beta chains listed below, sequenced in a study of PD-1 blockade in classical Hodgkin lymphoma. The method was immunoSEQ multiplex PCR; TCRdb's version includes in-frame clones alone and lacks a portion of them. This table has under 20,000 clones, 86% appearing once. Every patient experienced relapse after autologous stem cell transplantation, and brentuximab vedotin exposure varied. Material: peripheral blood mononuclear cells (PBMCs), obtained before the second cycle of nivolumab. The receptors derive from a human donor with classical Hodgkin lymphoma.

This clone was found once. V usage is TRBV28 and J usage is TRBJ2-6; the D is unclear. Germline assignment: CDR1 MDHEN and CDR2 SYDVKM. V lost 3 bases, J lost 2 bases, and 8 bases lay in between. The CDR3 loop spans 15 amino acids. CDR3: CASSFGSAGANVLTF. CDR3 in DNA: TGTGCCAGCAGTTTCGGATCTGCTGGGGCCAACGTCCTGACTTTC.

This chain joins TRBV5-1 and TRBJ2-3, with 7 bases aligning to TRBD1. Looked up from germline, CDR1 is SGHRS and CDR2 is YFSETQ. CDR3 size: 14 residues. V shed 0 bases, J shed 4 bases, and the junction held 2 bases outside the gene matches. CDR3: CASSLGQGPDTQYF. Here the CDR3 DNA reads TGCGCCAGCAGCTTGGGACAGGGACCAGATACGCAGTATTTT.

The chain joins TRBV5-1 to TRBJ1-2; D gene uncertain. CDR1 SGHRS and CDR2 YFSETQ come from the germline V gene. This CDR3 is built from 16 residues. Trimming took off 5 bases at V and 8 bases at J, with 25 bases between the two ends. The CDR3, as DNA: TGCGCCAGCAGTCCTGACACACTCTCGGGCTTCGTGGGCTACACCTTC. This encodes CASSPDTLSGFVGYTF.

The sample holds a few counts of this clone. The chain combines TRBV6-5 with TRBJ1-2; tentative D call: TRBD1 (6 bases). Germline CDR1 reads MNHEY; CDR2 reads SVGAGI. Trimming took off 6 bases at V and 4 bases at J, with 15 bases between the two ends. There are 14 residues in the CDR3. The CDR3 DNA follows: TGTGCCAGCAGGGAACAGGGATCTTCCTATGGCTACACCTTC. Translating gives CASREQGSSYGYTF.

Written as DNA, the CDR3 is TGCGCCAGCAGCGTCGGGGGTCTACAGGGGGCTCGGAACACCGGGGAGCTGTTTTTT. It translates to CASSVGGLQGARNTGELFF. The V gene is TRBV4-1, the J gene TRBJ2-2; 9 bases align to TRBD1. The CDR3 spans 19 residues. CDR1 and CDR2 from the germline V gene are MGHRA and YSYEKL. V lost 5 bases and J lost 1; bases outside the gene matches: 14.

The rearrangement joins TRBV7-3 to TRBJ2-5, with 8 positions matching TRBD2. This CDR3 contains 13 residues. Germline CDR1 SGHTA, CDR2 FQGTGA. With 5 bases clipped from V and 5 bases from J, the junction kept 4 bases outside the gene matches. The CDR3 DNA sequence: TGTGCCAGCAGCCAACTAGCGGCTGAGACCCAGTACTTC. It specifies CASSQLAAETQYF.

This clone was picked up one time. The chain links TRBV7-2 to TRBJ2-7, with 12 bases that match TRBD1. Germline trimming cut 6 bases from V and 2 bases from J; bases unmatched to any gene: 17. The CDR3 has 19 residues. Germline V CDR1 and CDR2: SGHTA, FQGNSA. The DNA for the CDR3 is TGTGCCAGCAGTCTTGTTGGGGGCTGGGACAGGGGGCGCGCCTACGAGCAGTACTTC. Translated, it gives CASSLVGGWDRGRAYEQYF.

The rearrangement joins TRBV27 to TRBJ2-7; the D gene is possibly TRBD2 (7 bases). The germline CDR1 and CDR2 sequences are MNHEY and SMNVEV (reference sequence). Trimming removed 7 bases from V and 0 bases from J, with 19 bases in between. The CDR3 length is 16 residues. The CDR3 protein is CASTPMGGADSYEQYF. The DNA for the CDR3 is TGTGCCAGCACCCCTATGGGGGGGGCCGACTCCTACGAGCAGTACTTC.

This clone was seen a few times. This chain joins TRBV9 and TRBJ2-3; no firm D call. The CDR3 sequence is 15 residues long. The germline V gene encodes CDR1 SGDLS and CDR2 YYNGEE. The ends were cut back, 2 bases at V and 0 bases at J, with 10 bases in the middle. The chain's CDR3 is CASSVELYSTDTQYF. DNA for the CDR3: TGTGCCAGCAGCGTCGAACTCTATAGCACAGATACGCAGTATTTT.

This chain connects TRBV9 to TRBJ2-5; D call uncertain. Trimming removed 0 bases at V and 1 base at J, with 10 bases between. The germline CDR1 and CDR2 sequences are SGDLS and YYNGEE. This CDR3 contains 15 residues. CDR3: CASSVGARTQETQYF. The CDR3 DNA follows: TGTGCCAGCAGCGTAGGGGCCCGAACCCAAGAGACCCAGTACTTC.

The V gene is TRBV11-2, the J gene TRBJ2-2; D ambiguous. Trimming pared 5 bases from V and 1 base from J, leaving 14 bases between. The CDR3 covers 16 residues. CDR1 and CDR2 (germline): SGHAT, FQNNGV. CDR3 residues: CASSPIRTENTGELFF. The CDR3 DNA reads as TGTGCCAGCAGCCCGATAAGGACCGAGAACACCGGGGAGCTGTTTTTT.

A few counts support this clone. The chain combines TRBV23-1 with TRBJ1-2; 7 bases are a match to TRBD1. TRBV23-1 is recorded as an ORF, its role being uncertain. The CDR3 is made up of 13 amino acids. V gave up 8 bases and J gave up 2 bases; unmatched junction bases: 5. The CDR3 DNA reads as TGCGCCAGCCGAGGACAGGTCAACTATGGCTACACCTTC. It specifies CASRGQVNYGYTF.

The chain recombines TRBV5-8 with TRBJ2-5; D perhaps matches TRBD2 (5 bases). The V gene lost 0 bases and the J gene lost 1 base, with 19 bases spanning the gap. The CDR3 covers 18 residues. Germline V lookup: CDR1 SGHTS, CDR2 YDEGEE. CDR3: CASSLGKSAGVGQETQYF. CDR3 nucleotide sequence: TGTGCCAGCAGCTTGGGCAAGTCGGCGGGTGTGGGCCAAGAGACCCAGTACTTC.

The chain combines TRBV5-4 with TRBJ2-2; 10 bases match TRBD1. The CDR3 spans 16 residues. Trimming cost V 4 bases and J 5 bases; bases outside gene matches: 8. Looked up from germline, CDR1 is SGHNT and CDR2 is YYREEE (reference sequence). This CDR3 reads CASSIGTGVKTGELFF. CDR3 nucleotides: TGTGCCAGCAGCATTGGGACAGGGGTGAAGACCGGGGAGCTGTTTTTT.

This sequence joins TRBV5-5 and TRBJ1-4, with D perhaps TRBD1 (6 bases). V lost 1 base to trimming and J lost 5 bases, with 15 bases between them. In germline, CDR1 is SGHKS, CDR2 YYEKEE (reference sequence). CDR3 length equals 16 residues. The CDR3 DNA reads TGTGCCAGCAGCTTGTCGTGGGGGCCTACCAATGAAAAACTGTTTTTT. Translated: CASSLSWGPTNEKLFF.

The V gene is TRBV9, the J gene TRBJ2-7; 16 bases map to TRBD2. The CDR3 contains 18 residues. From germline, CDR1 is SGDLS and CDR2 YYNGEE. With V trimmed by 3 bases and J by 1 base, 7 bases remained unmatched. The CDR3 here is CASSEGLAGGPWSYEQYF. Written as DNA, the CDR3 is TGTGCCAGCAGCGAGGGACTAGCGGGGGGGCCTTGGTCCTACGAGCAGTACTTC.

The chain is built from TRBV9 and TRBJ2-2; 8 positions agree with TRBD2. Germline V CDR1 and CDR2: SGDLS, YYNGEE. The V gene end was trimmed by 1 base and the J gene end by 0 bases; junction bases not matched to a gene: 2. The CDR3 covers 16 residues. CDR3 amino acids: CASSVSGSSNTGELFF. The CDR3 DNA follows: TGTGCCAGCAGCGTAAGCGGGAGCTCGAACACCGGGGAGCTGTTTTTT.

This chain links TRBV5-1 with TRBJ2-7, with D tentatively TRBD1 (5 bases). Trimming cost V 0 bases and J 2 bases, with 6 bases left between them. There are 13 residues in the CDR3. Per the germline V gene, CDR1 is SGHRS and CDR2 is YFSETQ. CDR3: CASSLEGAYEQYF. CDR3 nucleotide sequence: TGCGCCAGCAGCTTGGAAGGGGCCTACGAGCAGTACTTC.